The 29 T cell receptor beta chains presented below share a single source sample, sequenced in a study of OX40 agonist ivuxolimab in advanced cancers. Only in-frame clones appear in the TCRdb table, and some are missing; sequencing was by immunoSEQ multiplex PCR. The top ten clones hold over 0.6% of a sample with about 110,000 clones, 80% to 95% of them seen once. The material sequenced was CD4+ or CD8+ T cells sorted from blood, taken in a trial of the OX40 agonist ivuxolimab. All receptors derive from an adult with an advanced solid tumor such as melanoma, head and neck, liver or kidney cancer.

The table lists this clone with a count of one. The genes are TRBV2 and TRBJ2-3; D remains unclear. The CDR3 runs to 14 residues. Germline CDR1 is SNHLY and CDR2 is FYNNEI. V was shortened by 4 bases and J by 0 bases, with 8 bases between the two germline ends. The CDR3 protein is CASSVQTSTDTQYF. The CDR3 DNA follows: TGTGCCAGCAGTGTGCAGACAAGCACAGATACGCAGTATTTT.

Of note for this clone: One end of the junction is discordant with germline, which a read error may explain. DNA for the CDR3: TGTGCCAGCAGCTTGCAGGGGGTATCTGGCTACACCTTC. Translation: CASSLQGVSGYTF. The chain carries TRBV5-3 and TRBJ1-2; 7 bases match TRBD1. TRBV5-3 belongs to the ORF category, with a function that is uncertain. The CDR3 loop spans 13 amino acids.

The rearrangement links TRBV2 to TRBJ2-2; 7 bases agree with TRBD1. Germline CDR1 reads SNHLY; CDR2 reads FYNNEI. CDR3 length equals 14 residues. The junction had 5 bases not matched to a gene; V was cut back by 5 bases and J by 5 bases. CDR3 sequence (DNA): TGTGCCAGCAGTACGGGACAGACGACCGGGGAGCTGTTTTTT. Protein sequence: CASSTGQTTGELFF.

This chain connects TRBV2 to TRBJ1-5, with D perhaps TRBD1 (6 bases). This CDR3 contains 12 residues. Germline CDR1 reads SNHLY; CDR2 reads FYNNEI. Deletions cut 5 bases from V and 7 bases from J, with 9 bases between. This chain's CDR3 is CASSLQGQPQHF. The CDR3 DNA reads TGTGCCAGCAGTTTACAGGGACAGCCCCAGCATTTT.

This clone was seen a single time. The DNA of the CDR3 is TGTGCCAGCAGCGTCCGGGACAGAGTAAATGAGCAGTTCTTC. Residues: CASSVRDRVNEQFF. This chain uses TRBV11-2 with TRBJ2-1, with 7 bases fitting TRBD1. Germline V gives CDR1 SGHAT, CDR2 FQNNGV. The CDR3 totals 14 residues. V shed 5 bases, J shed 7 bases, and the junction held 8 bases outside the gene matches.

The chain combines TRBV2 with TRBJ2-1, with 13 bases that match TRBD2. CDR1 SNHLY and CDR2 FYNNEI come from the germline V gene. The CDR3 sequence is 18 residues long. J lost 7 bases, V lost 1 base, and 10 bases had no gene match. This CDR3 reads CASSEGSGLAGVSNEQFF. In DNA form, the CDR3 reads TGTGCCAGCAGTGAAGGGTCCGGACTAGCGGGAGTATCTAATGAGCAGTTCTTC.

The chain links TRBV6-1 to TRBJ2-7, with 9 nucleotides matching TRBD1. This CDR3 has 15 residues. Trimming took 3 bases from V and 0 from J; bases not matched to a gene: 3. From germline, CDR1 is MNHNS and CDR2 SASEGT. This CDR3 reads CASSDGTGSSYEQYF. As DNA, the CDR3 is TGTGCCAGCAGTGACGGGACAGGGAGCTCCTACGAGCAGTACTTC.

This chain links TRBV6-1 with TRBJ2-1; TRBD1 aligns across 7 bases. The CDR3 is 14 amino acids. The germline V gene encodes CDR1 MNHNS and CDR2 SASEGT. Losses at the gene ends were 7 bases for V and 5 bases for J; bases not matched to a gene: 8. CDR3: CASTKGTVNNEQFF. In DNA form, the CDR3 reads TGTGCCAGCACTAAAGGGACAGTAAACAATGAGCAGTTCTTC.

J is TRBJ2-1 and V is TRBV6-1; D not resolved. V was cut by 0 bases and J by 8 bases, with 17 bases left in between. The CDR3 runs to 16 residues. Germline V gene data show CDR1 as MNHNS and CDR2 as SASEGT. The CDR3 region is CASSEAGNSRSHEQFF. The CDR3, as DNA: TGTGCCAGCAGTGAAGCGGGAAATTCCCGGTCCCATGAGCAGTTCTTC.

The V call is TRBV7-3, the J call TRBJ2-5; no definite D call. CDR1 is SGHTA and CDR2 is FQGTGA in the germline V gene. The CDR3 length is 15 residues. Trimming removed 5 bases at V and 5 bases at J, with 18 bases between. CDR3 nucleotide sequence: TGTGCCAGCAGCACCCACGCCGGAGAACGGGAGACCCAGTACTTC. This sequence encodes CASSTHAGERETQYF.

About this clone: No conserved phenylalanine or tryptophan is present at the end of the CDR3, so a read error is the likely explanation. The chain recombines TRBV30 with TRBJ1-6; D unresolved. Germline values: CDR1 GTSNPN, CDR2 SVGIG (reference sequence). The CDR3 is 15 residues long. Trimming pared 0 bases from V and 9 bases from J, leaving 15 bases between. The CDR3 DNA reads TGTGCCTGGAGTGTATTTAAACGTGGGATTTCACCCCTCCACCTT. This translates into CAWSVFKRGISPLHL.

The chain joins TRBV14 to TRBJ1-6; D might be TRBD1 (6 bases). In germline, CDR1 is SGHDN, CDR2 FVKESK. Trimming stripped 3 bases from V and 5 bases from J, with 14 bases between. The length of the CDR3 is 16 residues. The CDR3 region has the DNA TGTGCCAGCAGCCACCAGGGGAGGGGAAATAATTCACCCCTCCACTTT. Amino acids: CASSHQGRGNNSPLHF.

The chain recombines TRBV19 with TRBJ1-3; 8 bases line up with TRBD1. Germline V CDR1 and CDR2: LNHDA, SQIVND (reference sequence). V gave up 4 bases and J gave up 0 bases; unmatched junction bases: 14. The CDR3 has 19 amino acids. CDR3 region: CASSTDLFGQGYSGNTIYF. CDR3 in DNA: TGTGCCAGTAGTACCGACCTGTTCGGACAGGGATACTCTGGAAACACCATATATTTT.

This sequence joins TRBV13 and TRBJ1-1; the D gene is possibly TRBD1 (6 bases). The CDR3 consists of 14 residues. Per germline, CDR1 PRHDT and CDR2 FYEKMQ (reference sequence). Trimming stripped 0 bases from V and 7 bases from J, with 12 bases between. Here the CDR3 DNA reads TGTGCCAGCAGCTTAGGAAGGGTACAGGGTGAAGCTTTCTTT. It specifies CASSLGRVQGEAFF.

This chain's CDR3 is CASSLIGNTIYF. Written as DNA, the CDR3 is TGTGCCAGTAGTTTAATAGGAAACACCATATATTTT. V gene TRBV19 combines with J gene TRBJ1-3; unclear D gene. Deletions cut 5 bases from V and 4 bases from J, with 6 bases between. This CDR3 has 12 amino acids. Germline-derived CDR1 and CDR2 are LNHDA and SQIVND (reference sequence).

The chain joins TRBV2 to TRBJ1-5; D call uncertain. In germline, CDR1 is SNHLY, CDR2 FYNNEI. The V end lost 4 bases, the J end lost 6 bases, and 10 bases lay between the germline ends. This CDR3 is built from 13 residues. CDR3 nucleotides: TGTGCCAGCAGTGGAGGGTGGGCTCAGCCCCAGCATTTT. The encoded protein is CASSGGWAQPQHF.

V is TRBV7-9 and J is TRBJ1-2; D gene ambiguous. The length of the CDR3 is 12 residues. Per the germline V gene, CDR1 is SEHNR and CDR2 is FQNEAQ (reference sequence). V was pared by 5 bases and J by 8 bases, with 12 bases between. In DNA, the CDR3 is TGTGCCAGCAGCCTCGGTGAAGAAGGCTACACCTTC. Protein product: CASSLGEEGYTF. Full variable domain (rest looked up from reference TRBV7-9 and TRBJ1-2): DTGVSQNPRHKITKRGQNVTFRCDPISEHNRLYWYRQTLGQGPEFLTYFQNEAQLEKSRLLSDRFSAERPKGSFSTLEIQRTEQGDSAMYLCASSLGEEGYTFGSGTRLTVV.

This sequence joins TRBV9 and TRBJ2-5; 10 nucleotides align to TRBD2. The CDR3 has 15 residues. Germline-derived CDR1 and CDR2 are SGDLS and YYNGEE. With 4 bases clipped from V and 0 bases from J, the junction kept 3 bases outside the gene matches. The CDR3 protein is CASSTGLADQETQYF. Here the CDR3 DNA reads TGTGCCAGCAGCACCGGACTAGCGGACCAAGAGACCCAGTACTTC.

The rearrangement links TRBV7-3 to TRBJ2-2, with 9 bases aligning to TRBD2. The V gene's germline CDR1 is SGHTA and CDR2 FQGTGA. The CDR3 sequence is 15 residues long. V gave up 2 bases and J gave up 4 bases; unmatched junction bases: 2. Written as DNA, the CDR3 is TGTGCCAGCAGCTTAGCGGGACTAGCCACCGGGGAGCTGTTTTTT. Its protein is CASSLAGLATGELFF.

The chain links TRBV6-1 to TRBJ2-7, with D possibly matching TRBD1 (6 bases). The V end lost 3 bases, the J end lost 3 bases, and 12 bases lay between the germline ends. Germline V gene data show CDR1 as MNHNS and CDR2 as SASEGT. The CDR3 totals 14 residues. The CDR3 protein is CASSDQGQFYEQYF. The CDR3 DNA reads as TGTGCCAGCAGTGATCAGGGACAATTCTACGAGCAGTACTTC.

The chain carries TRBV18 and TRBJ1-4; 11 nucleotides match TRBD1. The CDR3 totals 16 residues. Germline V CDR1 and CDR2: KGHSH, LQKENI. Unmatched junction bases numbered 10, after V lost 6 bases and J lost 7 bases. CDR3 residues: CASSLSDRGRLEKLFF. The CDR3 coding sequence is TGTGCCAGCTCCCTCTCGGACAGGGGGCGACTTGAAAAACTGTTTTTT.

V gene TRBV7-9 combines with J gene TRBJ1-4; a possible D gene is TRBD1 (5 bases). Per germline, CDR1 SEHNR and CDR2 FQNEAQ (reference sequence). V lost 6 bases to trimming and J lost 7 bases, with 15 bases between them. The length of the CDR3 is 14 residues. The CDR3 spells CASRLDSGGEKLFF. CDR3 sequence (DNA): TGTGCCAGCAGACTTGACAGCGGCGGTGAAAAACTGTTTTTT. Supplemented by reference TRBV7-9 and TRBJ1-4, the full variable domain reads DTGVSQNPRHKITKRGQNVTFRCDPISEHNRLYWYRQTLGQGPEFLTYFQNEAQLEKSRLLSDRFSAERPKGSFSTLEIQRTEQGDSAMYLCASRLDSGGEKLFFGSGTQLSVL.

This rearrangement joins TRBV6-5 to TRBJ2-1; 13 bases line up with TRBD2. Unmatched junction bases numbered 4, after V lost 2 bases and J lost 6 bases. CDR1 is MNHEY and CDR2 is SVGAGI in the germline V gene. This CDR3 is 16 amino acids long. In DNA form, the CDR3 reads TGTGCCAGCAGTTACGGACTAGCGGGAGCCATCAATGAGCAGTTCTTC. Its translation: CASSYGLAGAINEQFF.

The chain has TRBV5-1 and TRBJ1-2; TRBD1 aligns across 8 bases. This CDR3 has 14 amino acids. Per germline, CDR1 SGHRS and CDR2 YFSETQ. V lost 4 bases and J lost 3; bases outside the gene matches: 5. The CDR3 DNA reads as TGCGCCAGCAGCCGGACAGGGACGGACTATGGCTACACCTTC. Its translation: CASSRTGTDYGYTF.

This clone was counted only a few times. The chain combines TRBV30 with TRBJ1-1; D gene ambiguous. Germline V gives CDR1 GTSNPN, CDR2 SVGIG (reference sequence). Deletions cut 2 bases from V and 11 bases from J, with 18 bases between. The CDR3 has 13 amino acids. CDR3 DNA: TGTGCCTGGAGTTTTGAGGCCCACCTAGCGGCTTTCTTT. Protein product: CAWSFEAHLAAFF.

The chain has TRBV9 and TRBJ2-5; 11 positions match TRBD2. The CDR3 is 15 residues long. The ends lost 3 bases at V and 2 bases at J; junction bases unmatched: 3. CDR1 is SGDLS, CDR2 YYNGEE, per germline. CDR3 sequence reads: CASSARLAGQETQYF. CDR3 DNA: TGTGCCAGCAGCGCCCGACTAGCGGGGCAAGAGACCCAGTACTTC.

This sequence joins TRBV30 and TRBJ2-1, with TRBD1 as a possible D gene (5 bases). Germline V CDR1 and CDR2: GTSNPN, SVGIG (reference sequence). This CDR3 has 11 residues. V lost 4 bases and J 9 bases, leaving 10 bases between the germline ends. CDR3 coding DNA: TGTGCCTGGACAGGGAAGGGTGAGCAGTTCTTC. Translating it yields CAWTGKGEQFF.

DNA of the CDR3: TGTGCCAGCAGCCCAAGAATGGGTTCCTACGAGCAGTACTTC. This translates into CASSPRMGSYEQYF. The rearrangement links TRBV6-1 to TRBJ2-7, with unresolved D. CDR3 length: 14 residues. Germline V lookup: CDR1 MNHNS, CDR2 SASEGT. Trimming took off 6 bases at V and 1 base at J, with 13 bases between the two ends.

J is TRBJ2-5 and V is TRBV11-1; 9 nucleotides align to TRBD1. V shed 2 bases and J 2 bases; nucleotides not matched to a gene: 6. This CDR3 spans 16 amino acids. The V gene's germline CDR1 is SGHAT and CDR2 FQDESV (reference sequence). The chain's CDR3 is CASSLRPGQGQETQYF. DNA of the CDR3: TGTGCCAGCAGCTTACGTCCGGGACAGGGTCAAGAGACCCAGTACTTC.